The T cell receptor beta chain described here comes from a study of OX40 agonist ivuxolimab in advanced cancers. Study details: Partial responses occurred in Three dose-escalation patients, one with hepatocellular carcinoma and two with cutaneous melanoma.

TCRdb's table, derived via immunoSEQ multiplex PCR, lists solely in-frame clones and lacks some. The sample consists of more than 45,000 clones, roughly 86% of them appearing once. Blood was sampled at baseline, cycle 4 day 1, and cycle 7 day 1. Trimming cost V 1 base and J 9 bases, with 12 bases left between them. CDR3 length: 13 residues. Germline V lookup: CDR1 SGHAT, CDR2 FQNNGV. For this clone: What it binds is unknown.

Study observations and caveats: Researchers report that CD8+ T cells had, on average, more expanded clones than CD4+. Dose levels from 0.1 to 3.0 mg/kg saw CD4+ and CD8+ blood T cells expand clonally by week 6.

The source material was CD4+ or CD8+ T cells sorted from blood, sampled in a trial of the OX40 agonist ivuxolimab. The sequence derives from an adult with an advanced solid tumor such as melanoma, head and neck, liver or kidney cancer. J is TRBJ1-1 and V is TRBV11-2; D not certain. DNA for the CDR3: TGTGCCAGCAGCTTAGGCCGGGAGAGGAAAGCTTTCTTT. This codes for CASSLGRERKAFF. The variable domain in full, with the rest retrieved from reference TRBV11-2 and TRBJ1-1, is EAGVAQSPRYKIIEKRQSVAFWCNPISGHATLYWYQQILGQGPKLLIQFQNNGVVDDSQLPKDRFSAERLKGVDSTLKIQPAKLEDSAVYLCASSLGRERKAFFGQGTRLTVV.